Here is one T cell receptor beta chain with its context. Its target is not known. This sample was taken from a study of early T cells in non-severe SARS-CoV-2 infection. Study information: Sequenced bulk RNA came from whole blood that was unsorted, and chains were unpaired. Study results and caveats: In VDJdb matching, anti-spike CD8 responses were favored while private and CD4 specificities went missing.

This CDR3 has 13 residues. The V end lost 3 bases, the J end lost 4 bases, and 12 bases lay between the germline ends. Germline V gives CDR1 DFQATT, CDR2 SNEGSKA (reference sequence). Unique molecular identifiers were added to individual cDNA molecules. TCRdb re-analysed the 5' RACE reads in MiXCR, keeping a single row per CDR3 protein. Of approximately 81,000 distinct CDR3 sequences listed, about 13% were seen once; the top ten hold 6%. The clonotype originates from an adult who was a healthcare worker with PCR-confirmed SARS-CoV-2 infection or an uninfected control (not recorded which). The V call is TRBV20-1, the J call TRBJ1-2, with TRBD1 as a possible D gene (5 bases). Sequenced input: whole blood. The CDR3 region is CSASRSTVYGYTF. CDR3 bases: TGCAGTGCTAGTAGGTCGACAGTCTATGGCTACACCTTC.